One and the same sample provided the 26 T cell receptor beta chains below, sequenced in a study of cytotoxic CD8 clonotypes in ibrutinib-treated CLL. The data were produced by immunoSEQ multiplex PCR, yet TCRdb's version contains in-frame clones alone and is incomplete. Here the sample spans about 44,000 clones, about 70% being singletons. The material sequenced was PBMCs, taken after 12 months of ibrutinib treatment. The receptors were gathered from a human donor with chronic lymphocytic leukemia.

This clone has only one observation. The chain has TRBV21-1 and TRBJ1-2; TRBD1, the table's D call, was not compared with the DNA. TRBV21-1 is shown as a pseudogene. This CDR3 contains 19 residues. The DNA for the CDR3 is TGTGCCAGCAGCAGAGAAACCCGGGACACTCTAGTTGCCCGGCATGGCTACACCTTC. This gives the protein CASSRETRDTLVARHGYTF.

Only a few counts were recorded for this clone. The rearrangement links TRBV6-5 to TRBJ1-4; D gene ambiguous. The CDR3 is 15 amino acids. V lost 2 bases, J lost 12 bases, and 19 bases lay in between. Germline V gene lookup returns CDR1 MNHEY and CDR2 SVGAGI. The CDR3 reads CASSYIRTSGGELFF. The DNA of the CDR3 is TGTGCCAGCAGTTACATAAGGACCTCGGGTGGAGAACTGTTTTTT.

This chain links TRBV18 with TRBJ2-2; 7 bases match TRBD2. The CDR3 has 16 amino acids. V was clipped by 2 bases and J by 4 bases; unmatched bases: 7. Germline-derived CDR1 and CDR2 are KGHSH and LQKENI. CDR3 nucleotide sequence: TGTGCCAGCTCACCAGAGATAGCGGGCGGCACCGGGGAGCTGTTTTTT. Amino acids: CASSPEIAGGTGELFF.

The rearrangement joins TRBV10-1 to TRBJ2-1; tentatively, D is TRBD2 (6 bases). The CDR3 spans 14 residues. The germline V gene has CDR1 WNHNN and CDR2 SYGVQD (reference sequence). Between the trimmed V and J ends, which lost 6 bases and 5 bases, there was a span of 14 bases. The CDR3 is CASSSGLVHNEQFF. CDR3 bases: TGCGCCAGCAGCTCGGGACTCGTACACAATGAGCAGTTCTTC.

The chain joins TRBV6-5 to TRBJ2-3; the D gene is possibly TRBD2 (7 bases). Germline CDR1 MNHEY, CDR2 SVGAGI. V was cut by 6 bases and J by 3 bases, with 10 bases left in between. This CDR3 contains 13 residues. The CDR3 DNA reads as TGTGCCAGCAGGAAGGGGGGGACAGATACGCAGTATTTT. Its translation is CASRKGGTDTQYF.

The rearrangement links TRBV27 to TRBJ1-2; D may be TRBD1 (5 bases). Trimming removed 5 bases at V and 7 bases at J, with 14 bases between. CDR1 is MNHEY, CDR2 SMNVEV, per germline (reference sequence). The CDR3 consists of 13 residues. The DNA for the CDR3 is TGTGCCAGCAGTCGGGGGACCCTCGGTGGCTACACCTTC. This sequence encodes CASSRGTLGGYTF.

This clone was picked up a small number of times. V usage is TRBV10-3 and J usage is TRBJ2-1; tentatively, D is TRBD1 or TRBD2 (5 bases each). V shed 0 bases and J shed 9 bases, with 15 bases lying between them. The CDR3 is 15 residues long. Germline values: CDR1 ENHRY, CDR2 SYGVKD. DNA for the CDR3: TGTGCCATCAGTGAGTCGACAGCCTATGGGGGTGAGCAGTTCTTC. The encoded protein is CAISESTAYGGEQFF.

J is TRBJ1-2 and V is TRBV27; D gene ambiguous. The CDR3 is made up of 15 amino acids. Germline loops: CDR1 MNHEY, CDR2 SMNVEV (reference sequence). V was trimmed by 5 bases and J by 8 bases, leaving 21 bases between them. The CDR3 sequence is CASSISIRAEGGYTF. The CDR3 nucleotides are TGTGCCAGCAGTATCTCCATCCGGGCCGAAGGGGGCTACACCTTC.

This clone has just one count. The rearrangement links TRBV14 to TRBJ2-3; D gene uncertain. Germline CDR1 reads SGHDN; CDR2 reads FVKESK. V was pared by 3 bases and J by 6 bases, with 7 bases between. The CDR3 has 12 residues. CDR3 protein: CASSHAVDTQYF. The CDR3 DNA follows: TGTGCCAGCAGCCATGCGGTGGATACGCAGTATTTT. Filled out from reference TRBV14 and TRBJ2-3, the complete variable domain reads EAGVTQFPSHSVIEKGQTVTLRCDPISGHDNLYWYRRVMGKEIKFLLHFVKESKQDESGMPNNRFLAERTGGTYSTLKVQPAELEDSGVYFCASSHAVDTQYFGPGTRLTVL.

In this sample, this clone turned up many times. V is TRBV18 and J is TRBJ1-1; 10 bases match TRBD1. The CDR3 is 17 amino acids. After removal of 3 bases from V and 0 bases from J, the junction contained 7 bases not matched to a gene. Germline CDR1 KGHSH, CDR2 LQKENI. The CDR3 here is CASSPTPGQGLNTEAFF. The CDR3 DNA is TGTGCCAGCTCACCGACTCCGGGACAGGGGCTGAACACTGAAGCTTTCTTT.

The J gene is TRBJ2-7, the V gene TRBV29-1; the D call may be TRBD1 or TRBD2 (5 bases each). The CDR3 sequence is 14 residues long. Per germline, CDR1 SQVTM and CDR2 ANQGSEA. Trimming shortened V by 7 bases and J by 6 bases, and 22 bases separated the two germline ends. In DNA, the CDR3 is TGCAGCGCCTCCCTGGGCCAAGGGGCGGGCGAGCAGTACTTC. It is translated as CSASLGQGAGEQYF.

The chain recombines TRBV30 with TRBJ1-4, with D maybe TRBD1 (5 bases). Germline V gene data show CDR1 as GTSNPN and CDR2 as SVGIG (reference sequence). This CDR3 contains 12 residues. V gave up 2 bases and J gave up 8 bases, with 9 bases separating them. CDR3 coding DNA: TGTGCCTGGAGTCCTGGGGGGGAAAAACTGTTTTTT. This gives the protein CAWSPGGEKLFF.

This clone was seen a handful of times. The rearrangement uses TRBV7-2 and TRBJ2-7, with 7 bases aligning to TRBD1. Trimming cost V 5 bases and J 5 bases; bases outside gene matches: 9. Germline V gene sequence: CDR1 SGHTA, CDR2 FQGNSA. The CDR3 length is 14 residues. In nucleotides, the CDR3 is TGTGCCAGCAGCGTACGACAGGGCTTCCACGAGCAGTACTTC. Its translation: CASSVRQGFHEQYF.

The rearrangement links TRBV6-1 to TRBJ2-7; D is unclear. CDR3 length: 14 amino acids. Germline V gene sequence: CDR1 MNHNS, CDR2 SASEGT. V was cut by 5 bases and J by 5 bases, with 16 bases left in between. CDR3 sequence reads: CASSRTALGDEQYF. CDR3 nucleotide sequence: TGTGCCAGCAGTAGGACGGCCCTTGGGGACGAGCAGTACTTC.

The CDR3 DNA sequence: TGTGCCAGCAGCTCGGACCTAGTAAAGGAGAATGAGCAGTTCTTC. It translates to CASSSDLVKENEQFF. The chain has TRBV6-7 and TRBJ2-1; D not resolved. TRBV6-7 is recorded as an ORF, its role being uncertain. This CDR3 has 15 residues. V was trimmed by 6 bases and J by 7 bases, leaving 19 bases between them.

The chain is built from TRBV7-2 and TRBJ2-1; no firm D call. This CDR3 spans 14 amino acids. The germline gives CDR1 SGHTA, CDR2 FQGNSA. V lost 0 bases and J 6 bases, leaving 9 bases between the germline ends. As DNA, the CDR3 is TGTGCCAGCAGCTTAGCGCTAGAGCGCAATGAGCAGTTCTTC. This codes for CASSLALERNEQFF.

V gene TRBV6-6 combines with J gene TRBJ1-3, with D possibly TRBD1 on 5 matching bases. The CDR3 extends over 15 amino acids. The germline CDR1 and CDR2 sequences are MNHNY and SVGAGI (reference sequence). The V gene lost 7 bases and the J gene lost 0 bases, with 13 bases spanning the gap. The CDR3 DNA reads as TGTGCCAGCACCCTCAGTGGGGGCTCTGGAAACACCATATATTTT. Amino acid sequence: CASTLSGGSGNTIYF.

The CDR3 loop is CASSEAQVVNQPQHF. Written as DNA, the CDR3 is TGTGCCAGCAGTGAAGCACAGGTAGTCAATCAGCCCCAGCATTTT. The genes are TRBV6-1 and TRBJ1-5, with D perhaps matching TRBD1 (5 bases). Between the trimmed V and J ends, which lost 0 bases and 3 bases, there was a span of 9 bases. Germline V CDR1 and CDR2: MNHNS, SASEGT. CDR3 size: 15 residues.

This chain uses TRBV6-5 with TRBJ1-1; TRBD1 matches 10 bases. Trimming took 6 bases from V and 3 from J; bases not matched to a gene: 7. This CDR3 spans 15 amino acids. The germline V gene encodes CDR1 MNHEY and CDR2 SVGAGI. Here the CDR3 reads CASSSGQGVYTEAFF. CDR3 nucleotides: TGTGCCAGCAGCTCCGGACAGGGGGTTTACACTGAAGCTTTCTTT.

V is TRBV18 and J is TRBJ2-7; D is perhaps TRBD1 (6 bases). Germline V gene data show CDR1 as KGHSH and CDR2 as LQKENI. This CDR3 is 13 amino acids long. The V end lost 6 bases, the J end lost 1 base, and 10 bases lay between the germline ends. The CDR3 reads CASSRDRSYEQYF. The DNA for the CDR3 is TGTGCCAGCTCCCGCGACAGGTCCTACGAGCAGTACTTC.

This rearrangement joins TRBV7-6 to TRBJ2-6; D call uncertain. This CDR3 contains 15 residues. V dropped 5 bases and J dropped 0 bases, with 8 bases sitting between them. Looked up from germline, CDR1 is SGHVS and CDR2 is FNYEAQ. The CDR3 loop is CASSPPTSGANVLTF. In nucleotides, the CDR3 is TGTGCCAGCAGCCCTCCTACCTCTGGGGCCAACGTCCTGACTTTC.

V usage is TRBV4-2 and J usage is TRBJ2-7, with TRBD2 matching over 7 bases. The CDR3 is made up of 15 amino acids. The V and J ends lost 4 bases and 2 bases, in that order; junction bases with no gene match: 8. Germline CDR1 and CDR2: LGHNA and YNFKEQ. DNA for the CDR3: TGTGCCAGCAGCCTGCCGGGCGGGGGACCCTACGAGCAGTACTTC. It specifies CASSLPGGGPYEQYF.

This sequence joins TRBV11-2 and TRBJ2-2; D call uncertain. Trimming removed 3 bases at V and 3 bases at J, with 11 bases between. CDR3 length: 15 amino acids. CDR1 is SGHAT and CDR2 is FQNNGV in the germline V gene. CDR3 residues: CASSFSLRDTGELFF. CDR3 DNA sequence: TGTGCCAGCAGCTTCTCTCTGAGAGACACCGGGGAGCTGTTTTTT. Filled out from reference TRBV11-2 and TRBJ2-2, the complete variable domain reads EAGVAQSPRYKIIEKRQSVAFWCNPISGHATLYWYQQILGQGPKLLIQFQNNGVVDDSQLPKDRFSAERLKGVDSTLKIQPAKLEDSAVYLCASSFSLRDTGELFFGEGSRLTVL.

V and J are TRBV4-1 and TRBJ2-3; 14 positions match TRBD2. Germline V gives CDR1 MGHRA, CDR2 YSYEKL. The CDR3 has 17 residues. The V segment lost 6 bases and the J segment 2 bases; nucleotides outside the gene matches: 7. DNA of the CDR3: TGCGCCAGCAGTCGACTAGCGGGAGGGCTTCTCACAGATACGCAGTATTTT. This translates into CASSRLAGGLLTDTQYF.

The chain carries TRBV5-4 and TRBJ2-5, with 11 bases that match TRBD2. J lost 1 base, V lost 4 bases, and 12 bases had no gene match. The CDR3 runs to 18 residues. Germline lookup yields CDR1 SGHNT and CDR2 YYREEE (reference sequence). CDR3 in amino acids: CASSQGASGRTPQETQYF. Here the CDR3 DNA reads TGTGCCAGCAGCCAAGGGGCTAGCGGGAGGACTCCCCAAGAGACCCAGTACTTC.

This chain links TRBV7-8 with TRBJ2-2, with TRBD1 matching over 7 bases. The CDR3 extends over 15 amino acids. The germline V gene encodes CDR1 SGHVS and CDR2 FQNEAQ. Trimming cost V 3 bases and J 2 bases; bases outside gene matches: 3. The CDR3 region is CASSLGQINTGELFF. The CDR3 nucleotides read TGTGCCAGCAGCTTGGGACAGATAAACACCGGGGAGCTGTTTTTT.